The next 10 T cell receptor beta chains were all read from a single sample in a study of cytomegalovirus exposure and HLA in healthy donors. The PCR was carried out with 60 Vbeta primers and 13 Jbeta primers. Libraries were prepared by immunoSEQ multiplex PCR; TCRdb keeps only in-frame clonotypes and omits some of them. The sample holds around 160,000 clones, 60% to 80% seen once. The sample consisted of PBMCs. The source of these receptors is a man aged 45-60 years in good health and CMV-seropositive.

The chain uses TRBV30 and TRBJ2-5, with 7 bases matching TRBD2. Germline CDR1 GTSNPN, CDR2 SVGIG (reference sequence). V shed 2 bases and J 2 bases; nucleotides not matched to a gene: 2. The CDR3 has 13 residues. The CDR3 nucleotides read TGTGCCTGGAGTCGGGGACTACAAGAGACCCAGTACTTC. This codes for CAWSRGLQETQYF.

This chain connects TRBV11-1 to TRBJ1-1, with D tentatively TRBD1 (6 bases). Trimming removed 5 bases from V and 7 bases from J, with 14 bases in between. Germline assignment: CDR1 SGHAT and CDR2 FQDESV (reference sequence). The CDR3 has 13 residues. CDR3 nucleotides: TGTGCCAGCAGCCGTGACAGGTTAGGTGAAGCTTTCTTT. Translation gives CASSRDRLGEAFF. Based on the CDR3 plus reference TRBV11-1 and TRBJ1-1, the full variable domain is EAEVAQSPRYKITEKSQAVAFWCDPISGHATLYWYRQILGQGPELLVQFQDESVVDDSQLPKDRFSAERLKGVDSTLKIQPAELGDSAMYLCASSRDRLGEAFFGQGTRLTVV.

This chain links TRBV19 with TRBJ2-2; maybe TRBD1 (6 bases). The germline V and J ends were trimmed by 5 bases and 8 bases, with 9 bases remaining between them. The germline V gene encodes CDR1 LNHDA and CDR2 SQIVND (reference sequence). CDR3 length: 12 residues. This chain's CDR3 is CASSVQGGELFF. CDR3 coding DNA: TGTGCCAGTAGTGTACAGGGAGGGGAGCTGTTTTTT. Together with reference TRBV19 and TRBJ2-2, the CDR3 gives the full variable domain: DGGITQSPKYLFRKEGQNVTLSCEQNLNHDAMYWYRQDPGQGLRLIYYSQIVNDFQKGDIAEGYSVSREKKESFPLTVTSAQKNPTAFYLCASSVQGGELFFGEGSRLTVL.

J is TRBJ2-1 and V is TRBV6-1, with 11 nucleotides matching TRBD2. The ends lost 2 bases at V and 9 bases at J; junction bases unmatched: 6. There are 15 residues in the CDR3. Germline CDR1 and CDR2: MNHNS and SASEGT. CDR3 DNA: TGTGCCAGCAGTGAACTTAGCGGGGGGGCCCTTGAGCAGTTCTTC. It encodes CASSELSGGALEQFF.

The rearrangement links TRBV4-2 to TRBJ2-2; D unclear. The CDR3 loop spans 14 amino acids. V lost 0 bases and J 6 bases, leaving 8 bases between the germline ends. The V gene's germline CDR1 is LGHNA and CDR2 YNFKEQ. Here the CDR3 DNA reads TGTGCCAGCAGCCAAGATACAGAAGCCGGGGAGCTGTTTTTT. This translates into CASSQDTEAGELFF.

The rearrangement joins TRBV6-5 to TRBJ1-1; D is uncertain. Between the trimmed V and J ends, which lost 6 bases and 2 bases, there was a span of 10 bases. In germline, CDR1 is MNHEY, CDR2 SVGAGI. The CDR3 is made up of 13 amino acids. The CDR3 nucleotides read TGTGCCAGCAGCCCGACACTTAACACTGAAGCTTTCTTT. It translates to CASSPTLNTEAFF.

The rearrangement links TRBV11-2 to TRBJ1-2; no clear D. The CDR3 is made up of 14 amino acids. Germline V lookup: CDR1 SGHAT, CDR2 FQNNGV. V was cut by 4 bases and J by 9 bases, with 18 bases left in between. CDR3 DNA sequence: TGTGCCAGCAGCTCCGACACTGAAGGTACCAGCTACACCTTC. Its protein is CASSSDTEGTSYTF.

The CDR3 DNA sequence: TGTGCCAGCAGCCAGGGGTCGGCGGGAAGGCACGAGCAGTACGTC. Its translation is CASSQGSAGRHEQYV. The gene calls are TRBV14 and TRBJ2-7; D perhaps matches TRBD2 (6 bases). CDR1 and CDR2 from the germline V gene are SGHDN and FVKESK. Trimming removed 3 bases from V and 5 bases from J, with 17 bases in between. The CDR3 sequence is 15 residues long.

The chain links TRBV13 to TRBJ2-1; 9 bases map to TRBD1. The J segment lost 6 bases and the V segment lost 7 bases, leaving 13 bases of the junction unmatched. The CDR3 contains 16 residues. Per germline, CDR1 PRHDT and CDR2 FYEKMQ (reference sequence). CDR3 sequence: CASTTPGGQGINEQFF. The CDR3 DNA sequence: TGTGCCAGCACAACCCCGGGGGGACAGGGTATCAATGAGCAGTTCTTC.

This rearrangement joins TRBV4-2 to TRBJ1-6, with TRBD1 as a possible D gene (5 bases). Per the germline V gene, CDR1 is LGHNA and CDR2 is YNFKEQ. The V and J ends lost 0 bases and 8 bases respectively, with 11 bases between them. The CDR3 runs to 15 residues. CDR3 nucleotide sequence: TGTGCCAGCAGCCAAGATCCAGGGTCCGATTCACCCCTCCACTTT. Its protein is CASSQDPGSDSPLHF.